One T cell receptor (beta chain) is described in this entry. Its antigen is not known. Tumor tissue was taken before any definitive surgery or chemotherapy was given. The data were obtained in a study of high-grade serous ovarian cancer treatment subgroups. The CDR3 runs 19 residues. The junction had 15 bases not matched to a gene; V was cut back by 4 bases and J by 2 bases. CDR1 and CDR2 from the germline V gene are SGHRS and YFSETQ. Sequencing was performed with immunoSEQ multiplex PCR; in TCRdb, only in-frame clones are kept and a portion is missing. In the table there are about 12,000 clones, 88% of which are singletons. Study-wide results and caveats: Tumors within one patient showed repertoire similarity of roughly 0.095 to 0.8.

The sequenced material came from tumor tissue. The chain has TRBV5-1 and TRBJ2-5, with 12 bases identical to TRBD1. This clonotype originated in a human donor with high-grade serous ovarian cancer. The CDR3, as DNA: TGCGCCAGCAGCATTCTCTCCGGGACAGGGGGCGGAAGGCAAGAGACCCAGTACTTC. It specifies CASSILSGTGGGRQETQYF.